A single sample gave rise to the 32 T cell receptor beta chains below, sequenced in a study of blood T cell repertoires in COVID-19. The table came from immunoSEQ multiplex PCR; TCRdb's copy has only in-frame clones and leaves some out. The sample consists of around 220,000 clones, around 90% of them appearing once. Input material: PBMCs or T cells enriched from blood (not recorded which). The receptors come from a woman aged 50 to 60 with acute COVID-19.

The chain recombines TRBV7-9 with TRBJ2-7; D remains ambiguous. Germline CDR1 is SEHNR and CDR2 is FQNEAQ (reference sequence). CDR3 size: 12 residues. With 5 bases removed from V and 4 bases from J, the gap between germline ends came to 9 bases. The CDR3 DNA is TGTGCCAGCAGCCCGGTCCTTTACGAGCAGTACTTC. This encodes CASSPVLYEQYF.

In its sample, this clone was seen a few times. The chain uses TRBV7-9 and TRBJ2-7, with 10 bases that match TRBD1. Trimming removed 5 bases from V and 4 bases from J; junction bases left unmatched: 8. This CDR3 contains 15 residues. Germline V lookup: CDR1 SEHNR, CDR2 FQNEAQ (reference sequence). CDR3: CASSKTGTGVYEQYF. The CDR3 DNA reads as TGTGCCAGCAGCAAAACCGGGACAGGGGTTTACGAGCAGTACTTC.

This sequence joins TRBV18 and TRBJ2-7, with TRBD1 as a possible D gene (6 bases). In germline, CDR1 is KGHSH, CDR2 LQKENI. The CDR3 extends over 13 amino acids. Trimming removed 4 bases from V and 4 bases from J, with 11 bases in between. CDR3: CASSRVQGYEQYF. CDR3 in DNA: TGTGCCAGCTCACGAGTACAGGGTTACGAGCAGTACTTC.

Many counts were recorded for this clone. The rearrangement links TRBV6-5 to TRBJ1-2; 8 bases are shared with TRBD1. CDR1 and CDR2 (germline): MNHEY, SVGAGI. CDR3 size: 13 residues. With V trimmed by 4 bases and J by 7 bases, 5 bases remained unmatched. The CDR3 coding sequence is TGTGCCAGCAGTTTTCAGGGGGCGACTGGCTACACCTTC. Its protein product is CASSFQGATGYTF.

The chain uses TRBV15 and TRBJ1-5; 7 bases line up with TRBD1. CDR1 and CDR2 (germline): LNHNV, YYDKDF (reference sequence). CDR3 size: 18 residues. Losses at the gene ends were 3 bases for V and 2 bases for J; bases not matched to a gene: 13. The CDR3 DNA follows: TGTGCCACCAGCAGCCCACAGGGGTCCGGGGGTGGCAATCAGCCCCAGCATTTT. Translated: CATSSPQGSGGGNQPQHF.

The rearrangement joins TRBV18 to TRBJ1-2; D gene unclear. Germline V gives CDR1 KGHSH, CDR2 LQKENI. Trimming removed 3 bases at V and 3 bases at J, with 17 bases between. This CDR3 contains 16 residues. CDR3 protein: CASSPSFTDSDYGYTF. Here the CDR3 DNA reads TGTGCCAGCTCACCTAGCTTTACTGACTCGGACTATGGCTACACCTTC.

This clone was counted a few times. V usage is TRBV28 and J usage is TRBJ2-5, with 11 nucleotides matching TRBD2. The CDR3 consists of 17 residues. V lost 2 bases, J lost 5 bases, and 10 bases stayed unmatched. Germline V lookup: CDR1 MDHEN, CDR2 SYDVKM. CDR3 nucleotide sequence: TGTGCCAGCAGTTTAAGGGGTAGCGGGAGGGCCGGGGAGACCCAGTACTTC. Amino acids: CASSLRGSGRAGETQYF.

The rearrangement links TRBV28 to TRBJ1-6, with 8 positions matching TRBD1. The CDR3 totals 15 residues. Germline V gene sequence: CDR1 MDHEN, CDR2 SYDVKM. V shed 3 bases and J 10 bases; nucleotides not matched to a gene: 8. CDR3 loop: CASSLGGTGMSPLHF. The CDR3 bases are TGTGCCAGCAGTTTGGGTGGGACAGGCATGTCACCCCTCCACTTT.

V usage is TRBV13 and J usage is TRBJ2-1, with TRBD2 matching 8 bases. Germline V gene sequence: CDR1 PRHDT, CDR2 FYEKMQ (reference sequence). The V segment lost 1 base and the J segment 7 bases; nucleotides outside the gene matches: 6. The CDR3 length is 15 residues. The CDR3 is CASSLAVSGMNEQFF. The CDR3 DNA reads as TGTGCCAGCAGCTTAGCGGTTAGCGGGATGAATGAGCAGTTCTTC.

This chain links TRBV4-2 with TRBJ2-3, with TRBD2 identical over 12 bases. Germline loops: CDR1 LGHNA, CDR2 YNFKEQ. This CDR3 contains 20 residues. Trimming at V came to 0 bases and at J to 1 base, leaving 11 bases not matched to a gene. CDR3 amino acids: CASSQDFSGGLAGRTDTQYF. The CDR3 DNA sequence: TGTGCCAGCAGCCAAGATTTTTCGGGGGGACTAGCGGGCCGCACAGATACGCAGTATTTT.

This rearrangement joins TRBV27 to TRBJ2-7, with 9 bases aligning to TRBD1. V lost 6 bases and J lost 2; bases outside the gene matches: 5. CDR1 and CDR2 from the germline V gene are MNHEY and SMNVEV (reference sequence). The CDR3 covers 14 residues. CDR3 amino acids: CASRGHRGPYEQYF. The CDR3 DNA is TGTGCCAGCAGGGGGCACAGGGGGCCCTACGAGCAGTACTTC.

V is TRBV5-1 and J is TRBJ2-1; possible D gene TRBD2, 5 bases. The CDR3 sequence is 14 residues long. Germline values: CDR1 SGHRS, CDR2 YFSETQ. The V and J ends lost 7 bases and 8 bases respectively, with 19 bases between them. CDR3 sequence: CASAAELVRDEQFF. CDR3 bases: TGCGCCAGCGCCGCCGAACTAGTTCGAGATGAGCAGTTCTTC. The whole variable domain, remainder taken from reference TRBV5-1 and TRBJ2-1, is KAGVTQTPRYLIKTRGQQVTLSCSPISGHRSVSWYQQTPGQGLQFLFEYFSETQRNKGNFPGRFSGRQFSNSRSEMNVSTLELGDSALYLCASAAELVRDEQFFGPGTRLTVL.

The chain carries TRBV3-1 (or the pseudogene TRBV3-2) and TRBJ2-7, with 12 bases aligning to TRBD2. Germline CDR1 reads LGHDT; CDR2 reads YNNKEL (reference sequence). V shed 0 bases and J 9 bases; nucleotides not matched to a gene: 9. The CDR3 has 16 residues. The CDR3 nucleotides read TGTGCCAGCAGCCAAGATCTACTAGCGGGAGGAAATTGGCAGTACTTC. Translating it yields CASSQDLLAGGNWQYF.

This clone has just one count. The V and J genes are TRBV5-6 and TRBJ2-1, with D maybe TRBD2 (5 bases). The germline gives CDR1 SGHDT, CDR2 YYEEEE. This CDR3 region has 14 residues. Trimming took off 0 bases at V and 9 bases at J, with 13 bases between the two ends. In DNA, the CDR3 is TGTGCCAGCAGCTTGGTGGGAGTGGGCGGTGAGCAGTTCTTC. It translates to CASSLVGVGGEQFF.

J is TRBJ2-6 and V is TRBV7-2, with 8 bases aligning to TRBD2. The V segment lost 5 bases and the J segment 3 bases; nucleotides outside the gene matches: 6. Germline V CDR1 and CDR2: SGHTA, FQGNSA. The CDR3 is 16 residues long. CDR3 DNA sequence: TGTGCCAGCAGCGCGGGACTAGGGTATGGGGCCAACGTCCTGACTTTC. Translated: CASSAGLGYGANVLTF.

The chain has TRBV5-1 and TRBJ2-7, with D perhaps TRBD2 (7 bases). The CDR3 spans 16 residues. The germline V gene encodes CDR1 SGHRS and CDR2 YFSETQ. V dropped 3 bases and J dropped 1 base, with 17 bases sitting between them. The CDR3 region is CASSSLGGRLSYEQYF. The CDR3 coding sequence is TGCGCCAGCAGCTCCCTCGGGGGGCGCCTTTCCTACGAGCAGTACTTC.

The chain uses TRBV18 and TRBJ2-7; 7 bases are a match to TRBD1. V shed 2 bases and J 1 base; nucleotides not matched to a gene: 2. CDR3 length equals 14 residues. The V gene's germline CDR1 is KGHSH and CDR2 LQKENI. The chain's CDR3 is CASSPEGQSYEQYF. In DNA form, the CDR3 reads TGTGCCAGCTCACCAGAGGGACAGTCCTACGAGCAGTACTTC.

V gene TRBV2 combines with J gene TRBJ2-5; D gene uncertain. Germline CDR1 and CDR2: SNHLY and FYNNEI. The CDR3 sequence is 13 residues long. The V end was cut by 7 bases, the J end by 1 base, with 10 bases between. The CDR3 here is CASKIPVQETQYF. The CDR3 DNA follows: TGTGCCAGCAAAATTCCAGTCCAAGAGACCCAGTACTTC.

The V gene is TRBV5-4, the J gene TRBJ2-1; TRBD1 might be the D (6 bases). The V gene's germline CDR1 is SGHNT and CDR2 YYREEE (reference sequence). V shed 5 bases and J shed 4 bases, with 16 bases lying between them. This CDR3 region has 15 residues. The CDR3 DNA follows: TGTGCCAGCAGTAGAGTTCGGACAGATTACAATGAGCAGTTCTTC. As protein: CASSRVRTDYNEQFF.

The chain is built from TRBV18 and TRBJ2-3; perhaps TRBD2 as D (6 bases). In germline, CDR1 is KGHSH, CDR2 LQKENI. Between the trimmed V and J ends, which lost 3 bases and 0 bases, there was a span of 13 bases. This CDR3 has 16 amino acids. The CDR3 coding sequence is TGTGCCAGCTCACCGCGGAGGGGCTTAAGCACAGATACGCAGTATTTT. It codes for CASSPRRGLSTDTQYF.

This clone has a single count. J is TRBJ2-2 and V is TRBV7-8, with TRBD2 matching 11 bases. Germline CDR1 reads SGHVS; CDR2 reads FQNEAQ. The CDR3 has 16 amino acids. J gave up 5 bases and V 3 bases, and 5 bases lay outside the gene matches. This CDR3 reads CASSFTSGSGTGELFF. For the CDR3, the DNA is TGTGCCAGCAGCTTTACTAGCGGGAGCGGTACCGGGGAGCTGTTTTTT.

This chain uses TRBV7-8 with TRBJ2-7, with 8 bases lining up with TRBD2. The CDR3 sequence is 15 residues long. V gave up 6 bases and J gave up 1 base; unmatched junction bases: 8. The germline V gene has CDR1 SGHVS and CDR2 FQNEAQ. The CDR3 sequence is CASSNREGGSYEQYF. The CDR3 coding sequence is TGTGCCAGCAGTAATCGGGAGGGGGGGTCCTACGAGCAGTACTTC. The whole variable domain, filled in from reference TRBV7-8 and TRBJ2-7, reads GAGVSQSPRYKVAKRGQDVALRCDPISGHVSLFWYQQALGQGPEFLTYFQNEAQLDKSGLPSDRFFAERPEGSVSTLKIQRTQQEDSAVYLCASSNREGGSYEQYFGPGTRLTVT.

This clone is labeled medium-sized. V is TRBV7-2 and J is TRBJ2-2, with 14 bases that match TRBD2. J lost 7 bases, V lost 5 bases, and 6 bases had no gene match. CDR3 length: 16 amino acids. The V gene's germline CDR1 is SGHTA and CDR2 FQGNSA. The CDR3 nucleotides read TGTGCCAGCAGCCCTAGGGGACTAGCGGGAGTCGGGGAGCTGTTTTTT. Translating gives CASSPRGLAGVGELFF.

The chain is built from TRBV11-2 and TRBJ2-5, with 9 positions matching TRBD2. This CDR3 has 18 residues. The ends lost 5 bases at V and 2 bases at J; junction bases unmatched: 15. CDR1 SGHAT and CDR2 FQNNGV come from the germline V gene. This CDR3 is CASSVGTSRFSRQETQYF. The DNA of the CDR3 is TGTGCCAGCAGCGTCGGGACTAGCAGATTTAGTAGGCAAGAGACCCAGTACTTC.

The CDR3: CASSSRQGTEAFF. CDR3 DNA sequence: TGTGCCAGCAGCTCCCGTCAGGGCACTGAAGCTTTCTTT. The chain is built from TRBV7-9 and TRBJ1-1; perhaps TRBD1 as D (5 bases). The V gene lost 4 bases and the J gene lost 4 bases, with 10 bases spanning the gap. The CDR3 contains 13 residues. Looked up from germline, CDR1 is SEHNR and CDR2 is FQNEAQ (reference sequence).

Here the CDR3 DNA reads TGTGCCAGCAGCTTATTCCGAGCCGGGGAGCTGTTTTTT. Amino acid sequence: CASSLFRAGELFF. This chain uses TRBV7-2 with TRBJ2-2; D uncertain. The ends were cut back, 2 bases at V and 6 bases at J, with 7 bases in the middle. This CDR3 has 13 amino acids. CDR1 and CDR2 (germline): SGHTA, FQGNSA.

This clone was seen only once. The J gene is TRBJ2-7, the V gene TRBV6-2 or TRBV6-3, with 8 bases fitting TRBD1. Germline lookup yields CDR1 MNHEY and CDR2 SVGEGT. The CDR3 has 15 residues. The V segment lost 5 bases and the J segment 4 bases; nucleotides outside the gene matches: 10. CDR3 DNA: TGTGCCAGCAGTGACCCCGGGACAGGTTTTTACGAGCAGTACTTC. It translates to CASSDPGTGFYEQYF.

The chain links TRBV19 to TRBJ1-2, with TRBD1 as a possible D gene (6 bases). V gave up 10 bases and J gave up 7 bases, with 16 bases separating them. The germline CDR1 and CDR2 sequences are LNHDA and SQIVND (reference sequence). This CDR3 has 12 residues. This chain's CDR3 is CAIRQGKGGYTF. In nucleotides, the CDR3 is TGTGCCATCAGGCAGGGGAAGGGTGGCTACACCTTC. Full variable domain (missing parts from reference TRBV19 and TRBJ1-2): DGGITQSPKYLFRKEGQNVTLSCEQNLNHDAMYWYRQDPGQGLRLIYYSQIVNDFQKGDIAEGYSVSREKKESFPLTVTSAQKNPTAFYLCAIRQGKGGYTFGSGTRLTVV.

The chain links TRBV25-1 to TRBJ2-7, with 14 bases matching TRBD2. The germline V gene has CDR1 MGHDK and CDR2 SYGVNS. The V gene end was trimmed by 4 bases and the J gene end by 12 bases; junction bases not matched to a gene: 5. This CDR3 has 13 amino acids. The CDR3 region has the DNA TGTGCCAGCAGTGGCGGGACTAGCGGGAGCGGGTACTTC. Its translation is CASSGGTSGSGYF.

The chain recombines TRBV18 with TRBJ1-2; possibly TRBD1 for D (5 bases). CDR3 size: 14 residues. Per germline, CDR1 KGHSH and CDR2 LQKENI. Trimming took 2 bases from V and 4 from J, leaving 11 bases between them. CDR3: CASSPEARGYGYTF. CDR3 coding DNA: TGTGCCAGCTCACCAGAGGCTAGGGGCTATGGCTACACCTTC. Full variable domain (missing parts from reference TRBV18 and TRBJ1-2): NAGVMQNPRHLVRRRGQEARLRCSPMKGHSHVYWYRQLPEEGLKFMVYLQKENIIDESGMPKERFSAEFPKEGPSILRIQQVVRGDSAAYFCASSPEARGYGYTFGSGTRLTVV.

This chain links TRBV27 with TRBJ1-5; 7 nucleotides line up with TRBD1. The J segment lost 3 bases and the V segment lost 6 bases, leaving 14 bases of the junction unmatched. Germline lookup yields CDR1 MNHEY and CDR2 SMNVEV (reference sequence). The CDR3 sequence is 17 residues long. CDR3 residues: CASSSRVRGSFNQPQHF. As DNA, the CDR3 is TGTGCCAGCAGCTCCCGCGTCAGGGGGAGTTTCAATCAGCCCCAGCATTTT.

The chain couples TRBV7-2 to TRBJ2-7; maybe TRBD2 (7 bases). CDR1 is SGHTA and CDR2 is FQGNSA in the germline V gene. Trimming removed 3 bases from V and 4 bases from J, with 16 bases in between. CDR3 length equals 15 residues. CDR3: CASSFLRGGGYEQYF. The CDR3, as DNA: TGTGCCAGCAGCTTCCTAAGGGGGGGCGGTTACGAGCAGTACTTC.